This T cell receptor beta chain was sequenced in a study of T cell responses to AZD1222 COVID-19 vaccine. Sequencing used immunoSEQ multiplex PCR; TCRdb keeps in-frame clones, though not all of them. Here the sample spans roughly 150,000 clones, 90% to 95% being singletons. Losses at the gene ends were 6 bases for V and 4 bases for J; bases not matched to a gene: 4. Germline CDR1 MNHEY, CDR2 SMNVEV (reference sequence). The CDR3 is 14 residues long. Points on this clone: Its antigen is still unknown.

Study results and caveats: Clonal diversity may have been underestimated, and the donors were mostly white British, with more females than males. Among AZD1222 vaccinees, only five to seven were seropositive at baseline. Dominant CD4 TCR responses targeted spike regions 160-218 and 743-854.

The specimen was peripheral blood, collected 28 days after the second AZD1222 dose. The chain links TRBV27 to TRBJ1-2, with 11 bases aligning to TRBD1. The TCR was taken from an adult who received the AZD1222 COVID-19 vaccine. The CDR3 DNA follows: TGTGCCAGCAGCTACGGACAGGGGGCCTATGGCTACACCTTC. This gives the protein CASSYGQGAYGYTF.